The clone carrying this T cell receptor (beta chain) was recorded once. The antigen remains unidentified. The entry originates in a study of a mutant IDH1 vaccine in newly diagnosed glioma. Overall study: The sex distribution of treated patients was roughly 62% male and roughly 38% female, with a mean age of around 40 years.

TCRdb's table, derived via immunoSEQ multiplex PCR, lists solely in-frame clones and lacks some. The table has about 64,000 clones, around 84% seen once; the top ten hold approximately 3.8%. Per germline, CDR1 LNHDA and CDR2 SQIVND (reference sequence). J lost 4 bases, V lost 2 bases, and 7 bases had no gene match. This CDR3 is 17 amino acids long. Time point: week 23, last vaccination. The study gave 300 ug of mutant IDH1 20-mer peptide per vaccine dose, with topical imiquimod. The sample consisted of PBMCs, taken from a glioma patient whose treatment included an IDH1 peptide vaccine. The chain couples TRBV19 to TRBJ1-5, with TRBD1 matching 11 bases. The TCR sequence derives from a man aged 25-40 years with glioma. The CDR3 is CASSIWTGGAGNQPQHF. CDR3 bases: TGTGCCAGTAGTATATGGACAGGGGGCGCAGGGAATCAGCCCCAGCATTTT. Together with reference TRBV19 and TRBJ1-5, the CDR3 gives the full variable domain: DGGITQSPKYLFRKEGQNVTLSCEQNLNHDAMYWYRQDPGQGLRLIYYSQIVNDFQKGDIAEGYSVSREKKESFPLTVTSAQKNPTAFYLCASSIWTGGAGNQPQHFGDGTRLSIL.